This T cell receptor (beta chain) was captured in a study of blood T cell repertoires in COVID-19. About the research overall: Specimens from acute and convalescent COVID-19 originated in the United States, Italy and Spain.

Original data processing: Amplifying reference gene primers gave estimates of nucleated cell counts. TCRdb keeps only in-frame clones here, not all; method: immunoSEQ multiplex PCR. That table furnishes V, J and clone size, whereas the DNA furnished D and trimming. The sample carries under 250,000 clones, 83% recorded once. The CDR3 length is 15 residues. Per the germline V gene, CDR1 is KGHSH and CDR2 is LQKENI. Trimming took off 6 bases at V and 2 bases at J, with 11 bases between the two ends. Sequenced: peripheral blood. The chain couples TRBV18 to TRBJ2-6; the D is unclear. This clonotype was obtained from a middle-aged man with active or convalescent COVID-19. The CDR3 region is CASSPSEAGANVLTF. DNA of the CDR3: TGTGCCAGCTCTCCGAGTGAGGCTGGGGCCAACGTCCTGACTTTC. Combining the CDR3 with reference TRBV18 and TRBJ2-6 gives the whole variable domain NAGVMQNPRHLVRRRGQEARLRCSPMKGHSHVYWYRQLPEEGLKFMVYLQKENIIDESGMPKERFSAEFPKEGPSILRIQQVVRGDSAAYFCASSPSEAGANVLTFGAGSRLTVL.